Listed here is a single T cell receptor (beta chain). These data come from a study of blood T cell repertoires in COVID-19. About the research overall: There were acute and convalescent COVID-19 samples, and they came from the United States, Italy and Spain. T cells, B-cell-depleted T cells, or PBMCs supplied cDNA or gDNA.

Assay used: immunoSEQ multiplex PCR; TCRdb lists only in-frame clones, some missing. Of about 190,000 clones listed, 85% to 90% are singletons. This TCR came from a woman aged 25 to 45 with active or convalescent COVID-19. The sequenced material came from peripheral blood.

The CDR3 coding sequence is TGTGCCATCAGTGTGGTGCAGGGGAACACCGGGGAGCTGTTTTTT. Translated, it gives CAISVVQGNTGELFF. This rearrangement joins TRBV10-3 to TRBJ2-2; D might be TRBD1 (5 bases). Germline V CDR1 and CDR2: ENHRY, SYGVKD. The CDR3 contains 15 residues. Trimming took off 4 bases at V and 1 base at J, with 10 bases between the two ends.